This section outlines one T cell receptor (beta chain) sequence together with its context. This specimen belongs to a study of blood T cell repertoires in COVID-19. Across the whole study: Acute and convalescent COVID-19 specimens originated in the United States, Italy and Spain. The cDNA or gDNA used as material had been derived from T cells, B-cell-depleted T cells, or PBMCs.

Authors' analysis steps: Amplified reference gene primers provided the basis for estimating nucleated cell counts. Profiling relied on immunoSEQ multiplex PCR, and the TCRdb table lists in-frame clones only, not all of them. V and J calls plus clone size are reproduced from that table; the DNA served to infer D and trimming. Here the sample spans under 35,000 clones, over 70% being singletons. Germline assignment: CDR1 KGHDR and CDR2 SFDVKD. The CDR3 is 13 residues long. V shed 4 bases, J shed 10 bases, and the junction held 7 bases outside the gene matches. The rearrangement joins TRBV24-1 to TRBJ2-5; 8 nucleotides match TRBD2. The origin of this receptor is a man between 60 and 75 years old with active COVID-19. Sequenced input: peripheral blood. The CDR3 sequence: CATSDPGLGSQYF. CDR3 coding DNA: TGTGCCACCAGTGACCCGGGACTAGGGAGCCAGTACTTC.